The 3 T cell receptor beta chains in this list originate from one sample, sequenced in a study of identical twins. One entry per CDR3 protein results from TCRdb running MiXCR on the 5' RACE reads. The sample lists 450,000 to 600,000 distinct CDR3 sequences; 20% to 25% were seen once. These data were also reused for a study on yellow fever vaccine responses in identical twins.

Material: CD4+ T cells sorted from blood. Every receptor here comes from a woman aged 18-29 years in good health.

This chain links TRBV5-6 with TRBJ1-2; weak D call: TRBD1 (6 bases). With 0 bases removed from V and 4 bases from J, the gap between germline ends came to 13 bases. The CDR3 has 15 residues. Germline lookup yields CDR1 SGHDT and CDR2 YYEEEE. This chain's CDR3 is CASSLATGTIYGYTF. As DNA, the CDR3 is TGTGCCAGCAGCTTGGCCACAGGGACCATCTATGGCTACACCTTC.

The chain employs TRBV20-1 and TRBJ2-1, with TRBD2 matching over 9 bases. The CDR3 totals 14 residues. Germline V gene lookup returns CDR1 DFQATT and CDR2 SNEGSKA (reference sequence). With V trimmed by 0 bases and J by 9 bases, 6 bases remained unmatched. The CDR3 sequence is CSARDWAGGGEQFF. CDR3 nucleotide sequence: TGCAGTGCTAGAGATTGGGCGGGAGGGGGTGAGCAGTTCTTC.

V and J are TRBV20-1 and TRBJ2-3, with 7 bases fitting TRBD2. The V gene end was trimmed by 6 bases and the J gene end by 2 bases; junction bases not matched to a gene: 8. Germline V gives CDR1 DFQATT, CDR2 SNEGSKA (reference sequence). This CDR3 has 14 amino acids. The CDR3 DNA reads as TGCAGTGCCAGCGGGGCGCCTGTCACAGATACGCAGTATTTT. Its translation: CSASGAPVTDTQYF.